This T cell receptor beta chain was retrieved from a study of Graves' ophthalmopathy and Graves' hyperthyroidism. Pregnancy or lactation, uncontrolled infections and other autoimmune diseases were grounds for excluding patients. The sequenced template was RNA, covering the TCR beta CDR3 region. HTBI-primed first-round RT-PCR preceded second-round multiplex PCR. TCRdb processed the multiplex PCR reads anew with MiXCR; each CDR3 protein has one entry. The table shows over a million distinct CDR3 sequences, with about two fifths occurring only once. The V end lost 6 bases, the J end lost 4 bases, and 16 bases lay between the germline ends. The CDR3 has 15 amino acids. Germline loops: CDR1 SGHRS, CDR2 YFSETQ.

This rearrangement joins TRBV5-1 to TRBJ1-4; D call uncertain. The sequence was collected from an adult man with Graves' hyperthyroidism. Sequencing was done on a sample of peripheral blood or thyroid tissue (not recorded which). CDR3 sequence (DNA): TGCGCCAGCACCGACGGCGGTCCGCTTAATGAAAAACTGTTTTTT. Translated: CASTDGGPLNEKLFF.